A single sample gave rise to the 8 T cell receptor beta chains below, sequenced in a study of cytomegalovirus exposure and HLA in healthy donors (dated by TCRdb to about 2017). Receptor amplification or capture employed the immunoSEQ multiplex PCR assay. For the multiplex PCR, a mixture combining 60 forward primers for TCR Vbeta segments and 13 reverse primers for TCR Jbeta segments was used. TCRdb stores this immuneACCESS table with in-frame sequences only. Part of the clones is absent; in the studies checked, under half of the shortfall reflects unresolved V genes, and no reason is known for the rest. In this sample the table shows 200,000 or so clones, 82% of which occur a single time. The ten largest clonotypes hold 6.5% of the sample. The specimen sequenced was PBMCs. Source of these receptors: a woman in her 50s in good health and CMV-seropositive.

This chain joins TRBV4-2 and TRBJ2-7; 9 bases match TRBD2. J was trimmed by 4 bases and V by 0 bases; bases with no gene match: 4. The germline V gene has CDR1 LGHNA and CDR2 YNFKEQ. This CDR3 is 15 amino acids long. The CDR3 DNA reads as TGTGCCAGCAGCCAAGATCTTGCGGGAGGGTACGAGCAGTACTTC. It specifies CASSQDLAGGYEQYF.

This CDR3 is CASSSWGDTQYF. The CDR3 nucleotides are TGTGCCAGCAGTTCGTGGGGCGATACGCAGTATTTT. The V call is TRBV6-5, the J call TRBJ2-3; possible D gene TRBD1, 5 bases. Germline V gene data show CDR1 as MNHEY and CDR2 as SVGAGI. This CDR3 is built from 12 residues. The V end lost 4 bases, the J end lost 6 bases, and 8 bases lay between the germline ends.

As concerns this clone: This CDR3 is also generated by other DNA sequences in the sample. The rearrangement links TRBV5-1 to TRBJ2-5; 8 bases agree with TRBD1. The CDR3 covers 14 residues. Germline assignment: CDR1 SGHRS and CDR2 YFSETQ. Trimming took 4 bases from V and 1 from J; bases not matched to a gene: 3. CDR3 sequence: CASSLGQGQETQYF. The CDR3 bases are TGCGCCAGCAGCCTCGGACAGGGCCAAGAGACCCAGTACTTC.

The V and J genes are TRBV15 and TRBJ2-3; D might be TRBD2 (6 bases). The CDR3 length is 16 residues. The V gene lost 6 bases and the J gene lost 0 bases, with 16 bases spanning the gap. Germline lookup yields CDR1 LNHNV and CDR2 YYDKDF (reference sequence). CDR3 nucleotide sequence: TGTGCCACCAGTCCCAATAGCGGATCTAGCACAGATACGCAGTATTTT. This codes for CATSPNSGSSTDTQYF. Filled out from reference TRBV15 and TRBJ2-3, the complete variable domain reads DAMVIQNPRYQVTQFGKPVTLSCSQTLNHNVMYWYQQKSSQAPKLLFHYYDKDFNNEADTPDNFQSRRPNTSFCFLDIRSPGLGDTAMYLCATSPNSGSSTDTQYFGPGTRLTVL.

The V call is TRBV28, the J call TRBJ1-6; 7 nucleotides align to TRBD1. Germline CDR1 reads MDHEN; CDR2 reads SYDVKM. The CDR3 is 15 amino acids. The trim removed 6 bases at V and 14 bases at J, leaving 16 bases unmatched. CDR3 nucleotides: TGTGCCAGCAGCCCTAACTCGGGACAGCGAGGGACCCTCCACTTT. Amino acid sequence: CASSPNSGQRGTLHF.

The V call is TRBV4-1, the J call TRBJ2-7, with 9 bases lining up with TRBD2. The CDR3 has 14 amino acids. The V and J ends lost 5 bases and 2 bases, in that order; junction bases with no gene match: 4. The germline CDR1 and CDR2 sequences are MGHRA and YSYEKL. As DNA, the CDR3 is TGCGCCAGCAGCATTCAGCGGGGGGCCTACGAGCAGTACTTC. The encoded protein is CASSIQRGAYEQYF.

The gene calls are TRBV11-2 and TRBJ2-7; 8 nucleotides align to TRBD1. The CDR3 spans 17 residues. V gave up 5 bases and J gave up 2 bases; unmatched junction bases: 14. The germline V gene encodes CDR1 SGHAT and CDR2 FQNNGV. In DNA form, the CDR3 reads TGTGCCAGCAGCCTCCAGACAGACCCCAGGGGGCCCTACGAGCAGTACTTC. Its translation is CASSLQTDPRGPYEQYF.

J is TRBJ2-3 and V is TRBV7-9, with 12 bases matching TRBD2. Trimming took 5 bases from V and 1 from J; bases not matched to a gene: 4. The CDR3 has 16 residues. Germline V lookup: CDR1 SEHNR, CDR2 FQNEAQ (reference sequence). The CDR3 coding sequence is TGTGCCAGCAGCCCCCGACTAGCGGGGGGCACAGATACGCAGTATTTT. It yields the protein CASSPRLAGGTDTQYF.